This TCR beta chain was captured in a study of blood T cell repertoires in COVID-19 (dated by TCRdb to 2018 to 2020). In the study overall: Samples covering the acute and convalescent phases of COVID-19 were provided by collaborators in the United States, Italy and Spain. The material from the prospective study consisted of cDNA or gDNA derived from T cells, B-cell-depleted T cells, or PBMCs. Deeply sampled blood TCRbeta repertoires from subjects exposed to, actively infected with, or recovered from COVID-19 were included in the dataset. The repertoires were made available in a free public database intended to serve as a resource for research on the immune response to SARS-CoV-2. Samples came from the ongoing ImmuneRACE study (first 160 participants) plus 1,254 subjects from 6 global collaborators. A de-identified subject ID, COVID-19 status, age in years and sex were almost always included in the sample metadata. Where HLA class I and class II types were available, the types were taken from metadata supplied by the sample provider, not from assay-based typing.

CDR1 and CDR2 are drawn from the germline V gene: MGHRA, YSYEKL. Deletion took 6 bases off V and 4 bases off J, with a span of 11 bases between the germline ends. There are 13 amino acids in the CDR3, from cysteine to phenylalanine inclusive. The entry retains the CDR3 DNA only, 39 bases that are in frame from base 1. TCRbeta CDR3 regions were amplified from genomic DNA using the immunoSEQ Assay, a bias-controlled multiplex PCR. The authors' pipeline ran thus. The number of nucleated cells in each sample was estimated from the amplification of reference gene primers within the assay. Sequence reads were collapsed and filtered to measure the absolute abundance of every unique TCRbeta CDR3 rearrangement. For each sample, productive Simpson clonality was calculated by taking the square root of Simpson's diversity index across productive rearrangements. TCRdb retrieved this table from immuneACCESS and kept in-frame rearrangements only. Not all clones are present; in checked studies, unresolved V genes account for under half, and no reason is known for the remainder. The V and J calls and clone size come from that table; D and trimming were worked out from the DNA. For this sample there are over 70,000 clones; more than 80% appear just once. 4.5% to 5.5% of the sample rests with the top ten.

Each collaborating institution followed its own protocols to collect whole blood in K2EDTA tubes. For TCRbeta analysis, collaborators shipped samples in one of three forms: frozen whole blood, isolated PBMCs, or DNA extracted from either of those sample types. To note about this clone: This clone's antigen is unknown. Nothing much larger sits one base from this clone, and base qualities are not available.

Study-level results and caveats: The amount of clinical and demographic metadata varied by source and participant and was provided uncurated.

Sequenced material: peripheral blood. The rearrangement combines TRBV4-1 with TRBJ2-3; TRBD2 might be the D gene, on 7 matching bases. The clonotype comes from a man older than 75 with acute or convalescent COVID-19. CDR3 protein: CASSRGGPDTQYF. The DNA sequence is given as TGCGCCAGCAGTAGGGGGGGCCCAGATACGCAGTATTTT.